Shown below are 32 T cell receptor beta chains from a single sample sequenced in a study of T cell responses to AZD1222 COVID-19 vaccine. Sequencing used immunoSEQ multiplex PCR; TCRdb keeps in-frame clones, though not all of them. The profile covers 95,000 to 150,000 clones, with about 88% appearing a single time and around 30% taken by the ten largest. The sample here was peripheral blood, taken on day 0 of AZD1222 vaccination. The receptors come from an adult in good health.

This clone was counted only a few times. The chain employs TRBV15 and TRBJ2-7; D remains unclear. CDR3 length equals 14 residues. The germline gives CDR1 LNHNV, CDR2 YYDKDF (reference sequence). The V gene lost 5 bases and the J gene lost 2 bases, with 13 bases spanning the gap. CDR3 sequence: CATSLPTPPYEQYF. In DNA, the CDR3 is TGTGCCACCAGCTTACCGACACCCCCCTACGAGCAGTACTTC.

The chain combines TRBV25-1 with TRBJ1-1; the D gene is possibly TRBD1 (6 bases). V lost 1 base to trimming and J lost 5 bases, with 14 bases between them. The CDR3 contains 15 residues. Germline V lookup: CDR1 MGHDK, CDR2 SYGVNS. The CDR3 loop reads CASSELGGPGTEAFF. The CDR3 DNA sequence: TGTGCCAGCAGTGAATTAGGGGGGCCTGGTACTGAAGCTTTCTTT.

This clone was counted a single time. This chain joins TRBV6-6 and TRBJ2-1; a weak D match, TRBD2 (6 bases). Trimming took 5 bases from V and 9 from J, leaving 14 bases between them. Germline CDR1 reads MNHNY; CDR2 reads SVGAGI (reference sequence). This CDR3 is built from 13 residues. The chain's CDR3 is CASSVRDGGEQFF. CDR3 nucleotides: TGTGCCAGCAGTGTGCGGGATGGGGGTGAGCAGTTCTTC.

This chain joins TRBV2 and TRBJ2-2, with 7 bases lining up with TRBD1. Germline values: CDR1 SNHLY, CDR2 FYNNEI. The J segment lost 5 bases and the V segment lost 3 bases, leaving 6 bases of the junction unmatched. This CDR3 spans 15 amino acids. CDR3 protein: CASSESRGYTGELFF. The CDR3 DNA follows: TGTGCCAGCAGTGAGAGCAGGGGGTATACCGGGGAGCTGTTTTTT.

This clone appeared once. The V gene is TRBV5-4, the J gene TRBJ2-7, with 11 bases identical to TRBD1. The CDR3 is 14 residues long. Trimming took 4 bases from V and 5 from J; bases not matched to a gene: 5. Germline V gives CDR1 SGHNT, CDR2 YYREEE (reference sequence). The CDR3 is CASSLGQGAHEQYF. In DNA, the CDR3 is TGTGCCAGCAGCCTCGGACAGGGGGCGCACGAGCAGTACTTC. The full variable domain, in which reference TRBV5-4 and TRBJ2-7 provide the parts outside the CDR3, is ETGVTQSPTHLIKTRGQQVTLRCSSQSGHNTVSWYQQALGQGPQFIFQYYREEENGRGNFPPRFSGLQFPNYSSELNVNALELDDSALYLCASSLGQGAHEQYFGPGTRLTVT.

J is TRBJ1-3 and V is TRBV6-2 or TRBV6-3, with 7 bases that match TRBD1. V dropped 6 bases and J dropped 8; count of bases not matched to a gene: 13. CDR1 is MNHEY and CDR2 is SVGEGT in the germline V gene. This CDR3 is built from 15 residues. The CDR3 protein is CASSPGQMIGDTIYF. In DNA form, the CDR3 reads TGTGCCAGCAGCCCGGGACAGATGATCGGGGACACCATATATTTT.

This clone appeared a single time. CDR3 sequence: CASSPGRNDGYTF. CDR3 DNA: TGTGCCAGCAGCCCGGGAAGGAACGATGGCTACACCTTC. The V and J genes are TRBV5-6 and TRBJ1-2; no definite D call. Germline lookup yields CDR1 SGHDT and CDR2 YYEEEE. This CDR3 is 13 amino acids long. Deletions cut 4 bases from V and 6 bases from J, with 13 bases between.

The chain employs TRBV2 and TRBJ1-6; no reliable D call. Trimming cost V 6 bases and J 7 bases, with 16 bases left between them. The CDR3 consists of 15 residues. CDR1 SNHLY and CDR2 FYNNEI come from the germline V gene. The CDR3 protein is CASRYGVTANSPLHF. As DNA, the CDR3 is TGTGCCAGCAGGTATGGGGTGACGGCAAATTCACCCCTCCACTTT.

The chain links TRBV7-2 to TRBJ1-2, with 7 bases fitting TRBD1. Per the germline V gene, CDR1 is SGHTA and CDR2 is FQGNSA. J was trimmed by 4 bases and V by 4 bases; bases with no gene match: 3. The CDR3 sequence is 13 residues long. The CDR3 sequence: CASSSGTAYGYTF. The CDR3 coding sequence is TGTGCCAGCAGCTCCGGGACAGCCTATGGCTACACCTTC.

This clone was observed once. The V and J genes are TRBV7-2 and TRBJ2-7; 7 bases map to TRBD1. This CDR3 has 17 residues. V trimming: 3 bases; J trimming: 7 bases; junction bases outside the gene matches: 18. The germline gives CDR1 SGHTA, CDR2 FQGNSA. The CDR3: CASSFRLVRTGVREQYF. In DNA form, the CDR3 reads TGTGCCAGCAGCTTCCGGCTCGTTCGGACAGGAGTTCGGGAGCAGTACTTC.

The gene calls are TRBV7-8 and TRBJ1-5; no reliable D call. Per the germline V gene, CDR1 is SGHVS and CDR2 is FQNEAQ. This CDR3 has 15 amino acids. The V and J ends lost 3 bases and 7 bases respectively, with 16 bases between them. The CDR3 loop is CASSFLSGLNQPQHF. DNA for the CDR3: TGTGCCAGCAGCTTTTTATCAGGACTTAACCAGCCCCAGCATTTT.

The chain is built from TRBV18 and TRBJ2-5; D is perhaps TRBD2 (5 bases). The CDR3 extends over 14 amino acids. V was pared by 2 bases and J by 1 base, with 8 bases between. CDR1 and CDR2 from the germline V gene are KGHSH and LQKENI. The CDR3 DNA sequence: TGTGCCAGCTCACCATCTGGAGGCCAAGAGACCCAGTACTTC. Translation: CASSPSGGQETQYF.

The rearrangement joins TRBV20-1 to TRBJ1-6; possible D gene TRBD1, 6 bases. Per germline, CDR1 DFQATT and CDR2 SNEGSKA (reference sequence). The CDR3 sequence is 14 residues long. Trimming left V 3 bases short and J 4 bases short, with 10 bases between. The CDR3 is CSASPGAYNSPLHF. The CDR3 bases are TGCAGTGCTAGTCCAGGGGCGTATAATTCACCCCTCCACTTT.

The rearrangement joins TRBV7-2 to TRBJ1-5, with TRBD1 matching over 7 bases. The germline gives CDR1 SGHTA, CDR2 FQGNSA. Trimming at V came to 6 bases and at J to 0 bases, leaving 5 bases not matched to a gene. This CDR3 spans 15 amino acids. DNA for the CDR3: TGTGCCAGCAGAGTACAGGGGTATAGCAATCAGCCCCAGCATTTT. It translates to CASRVQGYSNQPQHF.

The chain carries TRBV6-1 and TRBJ1-2; D remains ambiguous. The germline V and J ends were trimmed by 5 bases and 9 bases, with 10 bases remaining between them. This CDR3 is built from 11 residues. CDR1 MNHNS and CDR2 SASEGT come from the germline V gene. CDR3 DNA: TGTGCCAGCAGTTACCAATCGAGCTACACCTTC. Amino acid sequence: CASSYQSSYTF.

The chain joins TRBV24-1 to TRBJ2-3, with TRBD2 identical over 8 bases. The CDR3 covers 14 residues. V shed 4 bases and J 5 bases; nucleotides not matched to a gene: 4. The V gene's germline CDR1 is KGHDR and CDR2 SFDVKD. The CDR3 sequence is CATSDAGGIDTQYF. The DNA for the CDR3 is TGTGCCACCAGTGACGCGGGGGGAATAGATACGCAGTATTTT.

V usage is TRBV2 and J usage is TRBJ1-3; a possible D gene is TRBD1 (6 bases). The V gene lost 4 bases and the J gene lost 0 bases, with 13 bases spanning the gap. Germline V CDR1 and CDR2: SNHLY, FYNNEI. The CDR3 length is 16 residues. The CDR3 loop is CASSVRGQSSGNTIYF. DNA for the CDR3: TGTGCCAGCAGTGTAAGAGGACAGAGCTCTGGAAACACCATATATTTT.

The chain links TRBV11-2 to TRBJ2-7, with 7 bases lining up with TRBD1. Losses at the gene ends were 5 bases for V and 6 bases for J; bases not matched to a gene: 10. Per germline, CDR1 SGHAT and CDR2 FQNNGV. This CDR3 has 14 residues. The CDR3 nucleotides read TGTGCCAGCAGCCCTGACAGGGCTGGGTCCGAGCAGTACTTC. The encoded protein is CASSPDRAGSEQYF.

V gene TRBV30 combines with J gene TRBJ2-4, with 7 bases fitting TRBD1. The V and J ends lost 3 bases and 0 bases, in that order; junction bases with no gene match: 17. The CDR3 consists of 19 residues. Germline-derived CDR1 and CDR2 are GTSNPN and SVGIG (reference sequence). CDR3 sequence (DNA): TGTGCCTGGAGACACACGAGGGGGCGAGGTTCCCTAGCCAAAAACATTCAGTACTTC. It translates to CAWRHTRGRGSLAKNIQYF.

V gene TRBV14 combines with J gene TRBJ1-1, with TRBD1 as a possible D gene (5 bases). CDR3 length equals 16 residues. The germline V and J ends were trimmed by 0 bases and 2 bases, with 13 bases remaining between them. Germline-derived CDR1 and CDR2 are SGHDN and FVKESK. CDR3 loop: CASSQEVGRANTEAFF. In nucleotides, the CDR3 is TGTGCCAGCAGCCAAGAGGTGGGCAGGGCTAACACTGAAGCTTTCTTT.

The V and J genes are TRBV5-6 and TRBJ1-5; unclear D gene. V was pared by 0 bases and J by 1 base, with 5 bases between. The CDR3 is 14 amino acids. CDR1 and CDR2 from the germline V gene are SGHDT and YYEEEE. The CDR3 DNA follows: TGTGCCAGCAGCTTGGTTGGCAGCAATCAGCCCCAGCATTTT. This encodes CASSLVGSNQPQHF.

The genes are TRBV5-6 and TRBJ1-2, with D perhaps matching TRBD1 (5 bases). In germline, CDR1 is SGHDT, CDR2 YYEEEE. The CDR3 covers 13 residues. The germline V and J ends were trimmed by 3 bases and 5 bases, with 11 bases remaining between them. DNA for the CDR3: TGTGCCAGCAGCTCTGGGACTTTTTATGGCTACACCTTC. This codes for CASSSGTFYGYTF.

The chain employs TRBV7-8 and TRBJ2-7; the match to TRBD2 covers 14 bases. Per the germline V gene, CDR1 is SGHVS and CDR2 is FQNEAQ. V was pared by 4 bases and J by 7 bases, with 9 bases of the junction left unmatched. The CDR3 is made up of 16 amino acids. The CDR3 loop is CASSWTSTSGREEQYF. The CDR3 DNA reads TGTGCCAGCAGCTGGACTTCGACTAGCGGGAGGGAAGAGCAGTACTTC.

The V gene is TRBV5-1, the J gene TRBJ2-6; D gene unclear. The CDR3 has 18 amino acids. The germline V and J ends were trimmed by 1 base and 0 bases, with 14 bases remaining between them. From germline, CDR1 is SGHRS and CDR2 YFSETQ. The CDR3 is CASSLSSGLSSGANVLTF. CDR3 bases: TGCGCCAGCAGCTTGTCCTCGGGCCTTTCCTCTGGGGCCAACGTCCTGACTTTC.

The chain combines TRBV5-6 with TRBJ2-5; no firm D call. V was cut by 1 base and J by 2 bases, with 12 bases left in between. Per the germline V gene, CDR1 is SGHDT and CDR2 is YYEEEE. There are 15 residues in the CDR3. CDR3 DNA sequence: TGTGCCAGCAGCTTGAACCCCGGGTGGCAAGAGACCCAGTACTTC. The encoded protein is CASSLNPGWQETQYF.

V and J are TRBV6-5 and TRBJ1-2; D is uncertain. The CDR3 contains 13 residues. The germline V and J ends were trimmed by 6 bases and 13 bases, with 21 bases remaining between them. The germline V gene has CDR1 MNHEY and CDR2 SVGAGI. Here the CDR3 reads CASSDQGRSTCTF. The CDR3, as DNA: TGTGCCAGCAGCGATCAAGGACGTTCGACCTGCACCTTC.

The chain links TRBV7-9 to TRBJ1-2; D call uncertain. The CDR3 consists of 13 residues. Trimming removed 1 base at V and 2 bases at J, with 5 bases between. Germline V gene lookup returns CDR1 SEHNR and CDR2 FQNEAQ (reference sequence). The chain's CDR3 is CASSLGENYGYTF. CDR3 nucleotide sequence: TGTGCCAGCAGCTTAGGGGAGAACTATGGCTACACCTTC.

The J gene is TRBJ1-1, the V gene TRBV7-2, with D possibly TRBD1 on 5 matching bases. The germline CDR1 and CDR2 sequences are SGHTA and FQGNSA. V lost 1 base and J 11 bases, leaving 14 bases between the germline ends. This CDR3 has 13 amino acids. The CDR3 loop reads CASSLDGQGAAFF. CDR3 nucleotides: TGTGCCAGCAGCTTAGACGGACAAGGGGCCGCTTTCTTT. The whole variable domain, filled in from reference TRBV7-2 and TRBJ1-1, reads GAGVSQSPSNKVTEKGKDVELRCDPISGHTALYWYRQSLGQGLEFLIYFQGNSAPDKSGLPSDRFSAERTGGSVSTLTIQRTQQEDSAVYLCASSLDGQGAAFFGQGTRLTVV.

This chain links TRBV27 with TRBJ2-7; 7 nucleotides agree with TRBD1. CDR3 length: 14 residues. CDR1 is MNHEY and CDR2 is SMNVEV in the germline V gene (reference sequence). The V segment lost 5 bases and the J segment 4 bases; nucleotides outside the gene matches: 8. The CDR3 nucleotides read TGTGCCAGCAGTCCTGACAGGGCTAAATACGAGCAGTACTTC. Translating it yields CASSPDRAKYEQYF.

This clone occurred many times. The J gene is TRBJ1-1, the V gene TRBV7-9; D perhaps matches TRBD1 (5 bases). Trimming took off 1 base at V and 7 bases at J, with 7 bases between the two ends. CDR1 is SEHNR, CDR2 FQNEAQ, per germline (reference sequence). CDR3 length equals 12 residues. Here the CDR3 DNA reads TGTGCCAGCAGCTTAGGACAGCTTGAAGCTTTCTTT. It encodes CASSLGQLEAFF.

The sample holds one count of this clone. This sequence joins TRBV7-9 and TRBJ2-1; D is perhaps TRBD2 (5 bases). Germline values: CDR1 SEHNR, CDR2 FQNEAQ (reference sequence). The V end was cut by 3 bases, the J end by 5 bases, with 14 bases between. CDR3 length equals 15 residues. The CDR3 DNA follows: TGTGCCAGCAGCTTTAGAACTAGTGGGAACAATGAGCAGTTCTTC. It is translated as CASSFRTSGNNEQFF.

V usage is TRBV15 and J usage is TRBJ2-7; D possibly matches TRBD1 or TRBD2 (5 bases each). The V gene's germline CDR1 is LNHNV and CDR2 YYDKDF (reference sequence). With 5 bases removed from V and 0 bases from J, the gap between germline ends came to 14 bases. This CDR3 has 15 amino acids. CDR3 sequence reads: CATSDRDRSSYEQYF. The CDR3 bases are TGTGCCACCAGCGATCGGGACCGAAGCTCCTACGAGCAGTACTTC. Supplemented by reference TRBV15 and TRBJ2-7, the full variable domain reads DAMVIQNPRYQVTQFGKPVTLSCSQTLNHNVMYWYQQKSSQAPKLLFHYYDKDFNNEADTPDNFQSRRPNTSFCFLDIRSPGLGDTAMYLCATSDRDRSSYEQYFGPGTRLTVT.